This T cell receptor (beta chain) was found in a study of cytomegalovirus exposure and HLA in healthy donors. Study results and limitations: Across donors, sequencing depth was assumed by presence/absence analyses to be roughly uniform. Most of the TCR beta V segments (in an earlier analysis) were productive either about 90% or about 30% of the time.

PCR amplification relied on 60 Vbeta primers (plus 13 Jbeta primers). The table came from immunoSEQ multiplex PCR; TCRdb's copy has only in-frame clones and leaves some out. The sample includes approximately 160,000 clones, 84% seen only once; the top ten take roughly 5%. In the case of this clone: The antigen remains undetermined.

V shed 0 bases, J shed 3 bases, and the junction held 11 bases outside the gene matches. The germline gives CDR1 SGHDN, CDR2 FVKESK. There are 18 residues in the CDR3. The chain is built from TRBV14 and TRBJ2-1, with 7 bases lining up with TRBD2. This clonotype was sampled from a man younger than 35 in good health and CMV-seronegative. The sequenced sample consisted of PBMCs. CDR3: CASSQDGLRTRFYNEQFF. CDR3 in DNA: TGTGCCAGCAGCCAAGATGGTCTAAGGACTAGGTTCTACAATGAGCAGTTCTTC.